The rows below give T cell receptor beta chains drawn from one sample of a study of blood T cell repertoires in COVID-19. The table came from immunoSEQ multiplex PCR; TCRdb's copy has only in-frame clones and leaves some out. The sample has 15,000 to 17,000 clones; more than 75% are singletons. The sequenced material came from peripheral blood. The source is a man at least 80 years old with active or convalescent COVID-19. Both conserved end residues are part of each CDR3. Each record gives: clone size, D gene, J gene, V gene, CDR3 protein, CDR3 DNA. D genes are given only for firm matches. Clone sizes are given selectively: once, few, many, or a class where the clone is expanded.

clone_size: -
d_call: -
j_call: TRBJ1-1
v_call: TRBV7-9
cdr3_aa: CASSFGTGQAFF
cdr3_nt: TGTGCCAGCAGCTTCGGCACAGGGCAGGCTTTCTTT

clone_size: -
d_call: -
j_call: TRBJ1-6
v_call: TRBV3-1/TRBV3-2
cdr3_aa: CASSQGGVGNSPLHF
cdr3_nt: TGTGCCAGCAGCCAAGGGGGGGTAGGAAATTCACCCCTCCACTTT

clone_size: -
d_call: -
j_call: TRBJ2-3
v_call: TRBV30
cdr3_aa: CAWSVGGKSTDTQYF
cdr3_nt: TGTGCCTGGAGTGTTGGGGGGAAATCCACAGATACGCAGTATTTT

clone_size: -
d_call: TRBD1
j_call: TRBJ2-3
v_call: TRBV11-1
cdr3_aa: CASSLGTGGTDTQYF
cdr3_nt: TGTGCCAGCAGCTTAGGGACAGGGGGCACAGATACGCAGTATTTT

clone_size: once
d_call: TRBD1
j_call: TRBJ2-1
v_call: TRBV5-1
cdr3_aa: CASSQGGQGAQNEQFF
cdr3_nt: TGCGCCAGCAGCCAGGGGGGACAGGGGGCGCAGAATGAGCAGTTCTTC

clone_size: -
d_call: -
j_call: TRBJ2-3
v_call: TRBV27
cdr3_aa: CASSFLSDTQYF
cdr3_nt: TGTGCCAGCAGTTTCCTCTCAGATACGCAGTATTTT

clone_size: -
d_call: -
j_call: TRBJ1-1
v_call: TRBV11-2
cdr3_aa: CASSFGGRAEAFF
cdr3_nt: TGTGCCAGCAGCTTTGGTGGGCGGGCTGAAGCTTTCTTT

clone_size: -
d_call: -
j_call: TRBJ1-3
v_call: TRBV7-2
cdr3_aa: CASSPRTVYSGNTIYF
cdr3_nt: TGTGCCAGCAGCCCTAGGACTGTATACTCTGGAAACACCATATATTTT

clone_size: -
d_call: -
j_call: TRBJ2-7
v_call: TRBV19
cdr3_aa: CASSTPGQAQYF
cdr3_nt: TGTGCCAGTAGTACCCCGGGACAAGCGCAGTACTTC

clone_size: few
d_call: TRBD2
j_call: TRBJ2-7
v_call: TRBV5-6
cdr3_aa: CASSWAGTSTYEQYF
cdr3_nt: TGTGCCAGCAGCTGGGCAGGGACTAGCACCTACGAGCAGTACTTC

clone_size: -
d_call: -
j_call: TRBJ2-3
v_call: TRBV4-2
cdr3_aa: CASSPRFETPGSDTQYF
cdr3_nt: TGTGCCAGCAGCCCAAGATTTGAGACACCCGGCTCAGATACGCAGTATTTT

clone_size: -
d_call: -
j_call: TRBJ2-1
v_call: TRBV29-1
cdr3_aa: CSVDRRGPGDEQFF
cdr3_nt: TGCAGCGTTGATCGGAGGGGACCGGGGGATGAGCAGTTCTTC

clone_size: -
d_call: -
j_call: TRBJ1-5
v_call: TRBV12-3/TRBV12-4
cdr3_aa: CASSYRGNQPQHF
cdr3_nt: TGTGCCAGCAGTTACAGGGGCAATCAGCCCCAGCATTTT

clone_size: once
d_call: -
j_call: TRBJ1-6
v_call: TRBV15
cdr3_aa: CATSRGQAGVNSPLHF
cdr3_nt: TGTGCCACCAGCAGGGGACAAGCGGGGGTTAATTCACCCCTCCACTTT

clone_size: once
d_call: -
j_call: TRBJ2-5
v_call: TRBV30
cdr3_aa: CAWTGQLQETQYF
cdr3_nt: TGTGCCTGGACCGGACAGCTCCAAGAGACCCAGTACTTC

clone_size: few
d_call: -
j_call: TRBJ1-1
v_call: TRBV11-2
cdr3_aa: CASSLVQDTEAFF
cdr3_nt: TGTGCCAGCAGCTTAGTCCAGGACACTGAAGCTTTCTTT

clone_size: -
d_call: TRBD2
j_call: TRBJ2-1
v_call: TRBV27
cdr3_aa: CASSLSTSGHNEQFF
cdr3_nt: TGTGCCAGCAGTTTATCGACTAGCGGACACAATGAGCAGTTCTTC

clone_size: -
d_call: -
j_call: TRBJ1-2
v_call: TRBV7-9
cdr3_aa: CASRGQGLNYGYTF
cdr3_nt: TGTGCCAGCAGAGGGCAGGGGTTGAACTATGGCTACACCTTC

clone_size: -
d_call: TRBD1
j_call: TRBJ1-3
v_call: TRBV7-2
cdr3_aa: CASSAGTGGRGGGTIYF
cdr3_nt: TGTGCCAGCAGCGCCGGGACAGGGGGCCGCGGGGGAGGCACCATATATTTT

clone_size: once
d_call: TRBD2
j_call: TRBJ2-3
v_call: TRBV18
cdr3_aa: CASSPLLAGGEDTQYF
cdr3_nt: TGTGCCAGCTCACCACTTTTAGCGGGGGGTGAGGATACGCAGTATTTT

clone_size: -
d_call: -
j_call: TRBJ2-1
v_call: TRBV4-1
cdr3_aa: CASSQVLRGSHNEQFF
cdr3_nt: TGCGCCAGCAGCCAAGTACTAAGGGGGAGCCACAATGAGCAGTTCTTC

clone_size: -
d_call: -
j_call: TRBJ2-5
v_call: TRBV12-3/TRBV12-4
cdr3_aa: CASRAQGWQTQYF
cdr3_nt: TGTGCCAGCAGAGCGCAGGGATGGCAGACCCAGTACTTC

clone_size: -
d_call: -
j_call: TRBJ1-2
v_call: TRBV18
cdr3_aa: CASSPPTGYYGYTF
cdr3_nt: TGTGCCAGCTCACCCCCGACAGGCTACTATGGCTACACCTTC

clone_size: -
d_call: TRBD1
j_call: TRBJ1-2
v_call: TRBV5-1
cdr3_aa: CASSLGTGGGYTF
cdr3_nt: TGCGCCAGCAGCCTCGGGACAGGGGGTGGCTACACCTTC

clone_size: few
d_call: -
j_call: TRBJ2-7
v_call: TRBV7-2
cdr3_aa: CASSLASGTPTYEQYF
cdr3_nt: TGTGCCAGCAGCTTAGCGTCCGGGACACCGACCTACGAGCAGTACTTC

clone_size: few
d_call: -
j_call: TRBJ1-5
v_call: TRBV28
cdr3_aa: CASSLTGTLAQPQHF
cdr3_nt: TGTGCCAGCAGTTTAACCGGGACACTGGCGCAGCCCCAGCATTTT

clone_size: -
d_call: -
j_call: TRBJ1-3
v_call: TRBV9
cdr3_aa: CASSVEPGNTIYF
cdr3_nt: TGTGCCAGCAGCGTAGAGCCAGGAAACACCATATATTTT

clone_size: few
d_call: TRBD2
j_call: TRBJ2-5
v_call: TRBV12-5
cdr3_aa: CASGSGLAGGETQYF
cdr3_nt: TGTGCTAGTGGTTCCGGACTAGCGGGCGGGGAGACCCAGTACTTC

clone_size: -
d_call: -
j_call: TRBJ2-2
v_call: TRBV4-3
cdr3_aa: CASSQAWNTGELFF
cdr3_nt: TGCGCCAGCAGCCAAGCCTGGAACACCGGGGAGCTGTTTTTT

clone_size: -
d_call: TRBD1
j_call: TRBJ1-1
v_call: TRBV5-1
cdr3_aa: CASSPTGAPGGEAFF
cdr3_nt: TGCGCCAGCAGCCCGACAGGGGCGCCTGGGGGGGAAGCTTTCTTT

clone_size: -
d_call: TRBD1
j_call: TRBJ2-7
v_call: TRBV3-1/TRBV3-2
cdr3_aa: CASSQEQNRGRYEQYF
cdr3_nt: TGTGCCAGCAGCCAAGAGCAGAACAGGGGGAGGTACGAGCAGTACTTC

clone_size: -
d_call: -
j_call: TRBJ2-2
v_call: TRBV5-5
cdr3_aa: CASSLWGDNTGELFF
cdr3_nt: TGTGCCAGCAGCTTGTGGGGGGACAACACCGGGGAGCTGTTTTTT

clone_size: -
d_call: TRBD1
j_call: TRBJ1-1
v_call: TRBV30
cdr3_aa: CAWSTRGRTAEAFF
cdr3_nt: TGTGCCTGGAGTACCAGGGGGCGCACGGCTGAAGCTTTCTTT

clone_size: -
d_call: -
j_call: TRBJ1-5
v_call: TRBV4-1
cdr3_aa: CASSQAGASYQPQHF
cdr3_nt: TGCGCCAGCAGCCAAGCTGGGGCCTCCTATCAGCCCCAGCATTTT

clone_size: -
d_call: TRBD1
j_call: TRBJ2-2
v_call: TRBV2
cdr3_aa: CASNPGQGGTGELFF
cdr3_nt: TGTGCCAGCAATCCGGGACAGGGCGGCACCGGGGAGCTGTTTTTT

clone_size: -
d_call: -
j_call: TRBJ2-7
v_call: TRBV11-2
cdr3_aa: CASSHRDKIAYEQYF
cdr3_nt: TGTGCCAGCAGCCACCGGGACAAGATAGCCTACGAGCAGTACTTC

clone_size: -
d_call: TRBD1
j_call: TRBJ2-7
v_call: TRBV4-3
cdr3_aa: CASSPETGTGGYEQYF
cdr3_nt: TGCGCCAGCAGCCCTGAAACTGGGACAGGGGGTTACGAGCAGTACTTC

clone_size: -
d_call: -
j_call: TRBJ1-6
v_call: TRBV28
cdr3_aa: CASSLAPSTGSPLHF
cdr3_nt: TGTGCCAGCAGTTTGGCCCCCTCTACGGGTTCACCCCTCCACTTT

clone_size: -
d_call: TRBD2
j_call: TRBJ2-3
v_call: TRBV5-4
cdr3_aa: CASSFSGGALDTQYF
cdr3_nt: TGTGCCAGCAGCTTTAGCGGGGGGGCCTTGGATACGCAGTATTTT

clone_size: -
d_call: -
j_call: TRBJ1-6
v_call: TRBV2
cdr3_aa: CASSIDGPGSPLHF
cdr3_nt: TGTGCCAGCAGTATCGACGGGCCGGGGTCACCCCTCCACTTT

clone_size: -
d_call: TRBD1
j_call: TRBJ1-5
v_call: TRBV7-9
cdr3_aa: CASSAGQDNQPQHF
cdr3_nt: TGTGCCAGCAGCGCTGGACAGGATAATCAGCCCCAGCATTTT